This TCR beta chain emerged from a study of blood T cell repertoires in COVID-19. Study information: Sample material is recorded as cDNA or gDNA derived from T cells, B-cell-depleted T cells, or PBMCs.

Germline V gene sequence: CDR1 MGHRA, CDR2 YSYEKL. The ends lost 4 bases at V and 2 bases at J; junction bases unmatched: 5. The CDR3 sequence is 14 residues long. The repertoire was sequenced with immunoSEQ multiplex PCR; TCRdb's copy has only in-frame clones and lacks some. The sample consists of roughly 200,000 clones, roughly three quarters of them appearing once. A Seattle source enrolled patients during active infection and followed them longitudinally. The TCR originated in a woman aged 40 to 50 with COVID-19, enrolled during active disease. Sample: peripheral blood. V and J are TRBV4-1 and TRBJ2-7, with 7 bases lining up with TRBD1. The CDR3 nucleotides read TGCGCCAGCAGCCGGGGTCAGGGGGCCTACGAGCAGTACTTC. This sequence encodes CASSRGQGAYEQYF.